This entry concerns a single T cell receptor beta chain. This clonotype appeared a few times. This clone's antigen is unknown. Base qualities are not recorded, but no much larger clone differs from it by a single base. From the cysteine through the phenylalanine, the CDR3 covers 17 amino acids. The DNA shown is the 51-base CDR3, in frame from base 1. Germline trimming amounts to 0 bases on V and 3 bases on J, with 10 as the count of junction bases outside the gene matches. Reading the germline V gene gives CDR1 SGHVS and CDR2 FNYEAQ. The data stem from a study of early T cells in non-severe SARS-CoV-2 infection (dated by TCRdb to the early 2020s). For the wider study: Because TCR sequencing was done on bulk RNA from unsorted whole blood, the alpha and beta chains could not be paired. What the authors observed across the whole study: Matching against VDJdb was skewed toward anti-spike CD8 responses, likely underestimated virus-specific expansions, and missed private and CD4 specificities.

Library method: 5' RACE. Sequencing was carried out with a NextSeq 500. The TCR library protocol attached unique molecular identifiers to individual cDNA molecules to correct for sequencing error and PCR bias. Sequencing covered both TCR alpha and beta chains, and within each sample the abundances of alpha and beta sequences were tightly co-correlated. Regarding the original processing steps: V gene, J gene and CDR3 annotation of TCR sequences was performed with Decombinator V4. TCRs were defined as expanded if a significant change between any two time points was detected under a Poisson model with p below 0.0001. TCR abundances were normalised to the total number of TCRs sequenced in each sample and reported as counts per million. TRAV1-2 paired with TRAJ12, TRAJ20 or TRAJ33 defined MAIT TCRs, while TRAV10 paired with TRAJ18 defined iNKT TCRs. VDJdb, accessed 1 November 2021, was searched for CMV, EBV and SARS-CoV-2 annotated TCRs, excluding TCRs annotated for multiple antigens. The public reads were reprocessed in TCRdb via fastp at Q25 and MiXCR, keeping in-frame beta chains. Entries that share a CDR3 protein sequence are merged under the most common genes and DNA. The V and J calls were determined by TCRdb, not by the authors. The sample table lists some 64,000 distinct CDR3 sequences, under 14% of them with a count of one. The ten biggest clones cover about 1.5% of the sample.

This was a case-control study nested in a cohort of healthcare workers in London, UK, who had nasopharyngeal swab PCR tests and blood samples taken every week. Healthcare workers were recruited between 23 and 31 March 2020, during the week of the UK lockdown, and were followed weekly for up to roughly 15 weeks. This receptor was identified in an adult who was a healthcare worker with PCR-confirmed SARS-CoV-2 infection or an uninfected control (not recorded which). Sequencing was carried out using whole blood. Recombination connected TRBV7-6 to TRBJ2-7, and TRBD1 matches 8 of the central bases. The sequenced DNA is TGTGCCAGCAGCTTAGCGGTTGGGCAGGGGGCTGTCTACGAGCAGTACTTC. This is translated as CASSLAVGQGAVYEQYF.